This T cell receptor beta chain was obtained from a study of cytomegalovirus exposure and HLA in healthy donors (dated by TCRdb to the late 2010s). Study-wide context: In an earlier analysis of 550 to 750 of the donors, under 300 Gb of sequence data and some 120 million unique TCR beta sequences from roughly 190 million T cells were reported. All discovery cohort repertoires had been generated on a single sequencing platform. Across under 500 genotyped donors of the cohort, an average of approximately 240,000 unique TCR beta nucleotide sequences per donor were sequenced, and approximately 17% of those sequences were non-productive. An earlier analysis of around 580 of the donors used high-throughput TCR beta sequencing to judge whether each TCR beta V gene segment behaved as functional or pseudogenic. The study profiled the T cell repertoires of hundreds of subjects by immunosequencing and related them to cytomegalovirus serostatus. To study patterns of TCR occurrence, a later analysis re-analyzed previously published TCR beta repertoires from several hundred donors and added high-resolution HLA genotyping. HLA typing covered class I and class II loci at four-digit resolution. Rather than drawing on any new phenotypic data, the later analysis identified candidate immune exposures from TCR beta sequences and the way those sequences occurred across donors. Roughly 300 gigabases of sequencing data and 75 million to 85 million unique TCR sequences made up an early release that covered about 640 HLA-typed donors. Besides the first cohort of more than 650 subjects, a separate validation cohort made up of 90 to 150 different subjects was used. The number of typed donors differed by locus: roughly 629-630 for A, B, C, DRB1 and DQB1; 500 to 550 for DQA1; 606 for DPA1; and around 470 for DPB1. Roughly five DR-DQ haplotypes were handled as single units for association and clustering, since linkage in the cohort was strong. Donor age, sex, ethnicity and CMV serostatus were collected together with the repertoire data. The study aimed to test whether cataloging public T cell receptors could reveal signatures of past pathogen exposure. High-throughput TCR immunosequencing, statistical association of individual TCRs with disease status, and machine learning were combined to predict cytomegalovirus infection status. The genetic ancestry cluster associated with self-reported Caucasian donors included about 81% of the 398 genotyped donors. Genome-wide SNP genotypes for about three fifths of the roughly 670 donors were used in a later genetic analysis, which treated that subset as a discovery cohort. Study-level results and caveats: A later analysis associated about 17,000 TCR beta sequences with specific HLA alleles at a false discovery rate of 0.05. In a later analysis, TCR association rates were found to vary across HLA loci, with the most associated TCRs seen for DRB1 alleles and the fewest for HLA-C alleles. In a later genetic analysis, fewer N-insertions in productive TCRs were reported among donors in an Asian-associated ancestry cluster than the approximately 670-donor mean. A further reported finding was that TCR beta sequences accurately predicted the HLA-A and HLA-B alleles for most subjects in the first cohort. Some IMGT-functional V segments, including TRBV6-2 and TRBV6-3, could not be told apart with the 87-base-pair reads, so those segments were excluded. While some public TCRs were present in many individuals, most TCR sequences turned up only very rarely across donors. According to a later analysis, most CMV-associated TCR beta chains appeared to be HLA-restricted, and the HLA associations seemed to be driven largely by CMV exposure. The presence/absence analyses assumed that sequencing depth was roughly uniform across donors, and that assumption may not be true. An association between a missense DCLRE1C variant and V-gene and J-gene trimming of TCR beta chains was found in a later genetic analysis and replicated in an independent cohort. When HLA alleles, especially DR and DQ, strongly co-occurred, TCR associations were difficult to assign to individual alleles. Because counts were too low, 15 to 20 rarely observed V segments, including chromosome 9 orphons, were left out of the earlier analysis of a few hundred of the donors. HLA typing was unavailable for some donors at each locus, so association tests used only the typed subset. The only immune exposure information available for the cohort was CMV serostatus. A later analysis found that HLA-associated TCR beta chains were more clonally expanded and had lower generation probabilities than equally common non-associated chains. Three of the identified cytomegalovirus-associated TCR beta chains were confirmed in vitro to be specific for cytomegalovirus antigens. The authors suggested that the approach could potentially be extended to other disease states and immunological phenotypes. In this cohort, only TCR beta chains were sequenced, and detectable features were limited by the absence of alpha or paired-chain data. The study gave a list of about 170 TCR beta chains associated with cytomegalovirus. Several of the top co-occurrence clusters appeared to be linked to parvovirus B19, influenza, CMV and Epstein-Barr virus, according to a later analysis. Linkage disequilibrium might explain the correlated functional status among segregating V segments, but an unknown experimental factor could not be excluded. A cluster of highly shared sequence variants was judged likely to be a technical artifact of the sequencing pipeline. Cytomegalovirus status was reported to be diagnosed by the classifier with high specificity and sensitivity in both the original and validation cohorts. Broadly in line with IMGT annotations, most TCR beta V segments showed up in productive rearrangements about 87% or about 30% of the time in an earlier analysis of 450 to 750 of the donors.

The cohort comprised 710 or so healthy bone marrow donors. All cohort members were sampled while nominally healthy, although unrecorded immune exposures were likely present. The donor was CMV seropositive and belonged to the group of 250 to 300 seropositive cohort members. A peripheral blood sample was provided by each donor, and peripheral blood mononuclear cells were used for TCR beta sequencing. Genomic DNA extraction from the blood cell samples was performed with the Qiagen DNeasy Blood Extraction Kit. The CDR3 measures 15 amino acids from cysteine to phenylalanine. Only the CDR3 part of the read is kept: 45 bases, read in frame from the first base. The library relied on the immunoSEQ multiplex PCR assay. For the multiplex PCR, a mixture combining 60 forward primers for TCR Vbeta segments and 13 reverse primers for TCR Jbeta segments was used. The CDR3 region of rearranged TCR beta genes was amplified from genomic DNA by a multiplex PCR assay. Amplified TCR beta libraries were sequenced as 87-base-pair reads on the Illumina HiSeq System. The published analysis was carried out like this. Across the 666 repertoires, a later analysis counted approximately 75 million unique TCR beta chains, some 11 million of which were shared by at least two donors. Raw reads were error-corrected and collapsed into unique sequences with a nearest-neighbor algorithm that merged closely related sequences to remove PCR and sequencing errors. CDR3 sequences were aligned to IMGT reference sequences to assign V, D and J gene segments. For a sequence to be retained, at least a six-nucleotide match to both a V gene segment and a J gene segment was required. Rearrangements were classified as productive when the CDR3 lacked stop codons and remained in frame with V and J, and all other rearrangements were classified as non-productive. Following IMGT convention, CDR3 was defined as the stretch from the second conserved V-encoded cysteine to the conserved J-encoded phenylalanine. The earlier analysis of 587 of the donors excluded sequences that lacked an unambiguous match to a single V gene segment. An earlier analysis of 500 to 700 of the donors classified V segments as functional when productive rearrangements were above 56.7% and as segregating when the standard deviation between donors was above 5%. A statistical classification framework was developed to diagnose cytomegalovirus status using the catalog of TCR beta chain sequences. In a later analysis, TCR nucleotide sequences were compared against IMGT/GENE-DB human TR gene sequences so that V and J genes could be assigned. In a later analysis, CDR3 sequences and most-parsimonious VDJ recombination scenarios were assigned using the TCRdist pipeline. In a later analysis, each TCR beta chain was defined by its CDR3 amino acid sequence together with its V-gene family, and reads without a unique V-gene family were excluded. To address suspected cross-contamination and a sequencing artifact, a later analysis removed roughly 640 highly shared, low-generation-probability nucleotide sequences. For each public chain, a later analysis derived a clonal expansion index from normalized ranks of inferred template counts within each repertoire. In a later analysis, generation probabilities were computed using a VDJ recombination model fitted to out-of-frame rearrangements, and the results were checked against IGoR. Hypergeometric tests were used in a later analysis to score TCR-TCR, TCR-HLA and TCR-CMV co-occurrence, with a repertoire-size bias correction applied to the TCR pairs. False discovery rates were estimated in a later analysis by permuting HLA or CMV assignments 20 times. In a later analysis, co-occurring TCRs were grouped with DBSCAN, and TCRdist sequence similarity was added when clustering was performed within HLA-allele-positive subsets. Repertoires with fewer than 30,000 or more than 120,000 public chains, plus five repertoires with anomalous nucleotide sharing, were excluded from co-occurrence clustering. Drawn from immuneACCESS, this table holds only the in-frame rearrangements with V and J called that TCRdb kept. Clones are partly lost; checked studies trace under half to an unresolved V gene and leave the rest unexplained. V, J and clone size reflect that table, while D and trimming were determined from the DNA. The sample table contains some 190,000 clones; only one count was recorded for approximately 73% of them. The ten top clones hold less than 2.5% of the sample.

In regard to this clone: Its antigen is unknown. No base quality values were provided; no much bigger clone lies one nucleotide off.

The sample taken for sequencing was PBMCs. The sequence was obtained from a woman between 25 and 40 years old in good health and CMV-seropositive. The chain is encoded by TRBV21-1 joined to TRBJ2-7; the table names TRBD1, a call not compared with the DNA. TRBV21-1 is flagged as a pseudogene. The DNA sequence is as follows: TGTGCCAGCAGCAAAAGGGACAGGGGGTCCTACGAGCAGTACTTC. It translates as CASSKRDRGSYEQYF.